A single sample gave rise to the 17 T cell receptor beta chains below, sequenced in a study of cytomegalovirus exposure and HLA in healthy donors. Using immunoSEQ multiplex PCR, the repertoire was profiled, and TCRdb retains in-frame clones only, with some absent. Of 95,000 to 150,000 clones in the sample, roughly 89% were seen once. Sequenced input: PBMCs. The receptors were gathered from a woman under 30 in good health and CMV-seronegative.

This clone appeared a few times. The chain uses TRBV10-3 and TRBJ1-5; D gene unclear. Deletions cut 3 bases from V and 9 bases from J, with 12 bases between. This CDR3 region has 13 residues. Germline V gives CDR1 ENHRY, CDR2 SYGVKD. Here the CDR3 reads CAISDNQEGPQHF. In DNA, the CDR3 is TGTGCCATCAGTGATAATCAGGAAGGGCCCCAGCATTTT.

This rearrangement joins TRBV2 to TRBJ2-1; 12 nucleotides match TRBD2. CDR3 length equals 15 residues. J was trimmed by 3 bases and V by 6 bases; bases with no gene match: 3. Germline loops: CDR1 SNHLY, CDR2 FYNNEI. CDR3 loop: CASRLAGGLYNEQFF. CDR3 nucleotides: TGTGCCAGCAGACTAGCGGGAGGCCTCTACAATGAGCAGTTCTTC.

The chain recombines TRBV6-5 with TRBJ2-3; 10 positions agree with TRBD2. Unmatched junction bases numbered 3, after V lost 0 bases and J lost 3 bases. CDR1 is MNHEY and CDR2 is SVGAGI in the germline V gene. CDR3 size: 16 residues. The CDR3 spells CASSYSNSGRTDTQYF. CDR3 bases: TGTGCCAGCAGTTACTCGAATAGCGGGAGGACAGATACGCAGTATTTT.

The rearrangement uses TRBV11-3 and TRBJ2-1; D not certain. The CDR3 length is 12 residues. The germline V gene has CDR1 SGHNT and CDR2 YENEEA. V was shortened by 5 bases and J by 7 bases, with 9 bases between the two germline ends. CDR3 sequence: CASSPRSNEQFF. CDR3 nucleotide sequence: TGTGCCAGCAGCCCTAGGTCTAATGAGCAGTTCTTC.

The chain couples TRBV7-2 to TRBJ2-2; TRBD1 matches 11 bases. V shed 1 base, J shed 7 bases, and the junction held 8 bases outside the gene matches. Germline V gene data show CDR1 as SGHTA and CDR2 as FQGNSA. The CDR3 is 17 amino acids. The DNA for the CDR3 is TGTGCCAGCAGCTTAGTTCCGGGACAGGGGGTTGACGGGGAGCTGTTTTTT. It specifies CASSLVPGQGVDGELFF.

This sequence joins TRBV18 and TRBJ2-6; possible D gene TRBD1, 6 bases. Between the trimmed V and J ends, which lost 6 bases and 1 base, there was a span of 19 bases. This CDR3 comprises 18 residues. CDR1 and CDR2 (germline): KGHSH, LQKENI. CDR3 DNA: TGTGCCAGCTCCGTGGGACAACTCCCCCTTTCTGGGGCCAACGTCCTGACTTTC. It codes for CASSVGQLPLSGANVLTF.

This chain connects TRBV2 to TRBJ2-3; TRBD2 matches 9 bases. Germline V CDR1 and CDR2: SNHLY, FYNNEI. V lost 2 bases, J lost 2 bases, and 11 bases stayed unmatched. The length of the CDR3 is 18 residues. CDR3 DNA sequence: TGTGCCAGCAGTGAAAAGGTAAGCGGGAGGCCGGACACAGATACGCAGTATTTT. Its translation is CASSEKVSGRPDTDTQYF.

The chain has TRBV11-2 and TRBJ2-7; D is unclear. This CDR3 comprises 11 residues. CDR1 SGHAT and CDR2 FQNNGV come from the germline V gene. V was trimmed by 5 bases and J by 5 bases, leaving 7 bases between them. The DNA for the CDR3 is TGTGCCAGCAGCCGCGGCGACGAGCAGTACTTC. Translated, it gives CASSRGDEQYF.

The chain combines TRBV2 with TRBJ2-1; 10 bases align to TRBD2. The CDR3 runs 15 residues. The trim removed 3 bases at V and 7 bases at J, leaving 6 bases unmatched. Germline V lookup: CDR1 SNHLY, CDR2 FYNNEI. The CDR3 DNA sequence: TGTGCCAGCAGTGATGGGAGCGGGAGGGCGAATGAGCAGTTCTTC. Its protein product is CASSDGSGRANEQFF.

V is TRBV30 and J is TRBJ2-5; 10 bases match TRBD2. The length of the CDR3 is 14 residues. V shed 1 base and J 4 bases; nucleotides not matched to a gene: 3. Germline V gives CDR1 GTSNPN, CDR2 SVGIG (reference sequence). Here the CDR3 reads CAWSDIAGGETQYF. Here the CDR3 DNA reads TGTGCCTGGAGTGATATAGCGGGAGGAGAGACCCAGTACTTC.

The V and J genes are TRBV5-1 and TRBJ2-7; tentative D call: TRBD1 (5 bases). The CDR3 covers 14 residues. In germline, CDR1 is SGHRS, CDR2 YFSETQ. With 1 base removed from V and 3 bases from J, the gap between germline ends came to 11 bases. For the CDR3, the DNA is TGCGCCAGCAGCTTGCTGCCGACAGACTACGAGCAGTACTTC. This sequence encodes CASSLLPTDYEQYF. Complete variable domain (other parts from reference TRBV5-1 and TRBJ2-7): KAGVTQTPRYLIKTRGQQVTLSCSPISGHRSVSWYQQTPGQGLQFLFEYFSETQRNKGNFPGRFSGRQFSNSRSEMNVSTLELGDSALYLCASSLLPTDYEQYFGPGTRLTVT.

The genes are TRBV30 and TRBJ2-1; 11 nucleotides match TRBD2. The CDR3 loop spans 15 amino acids. V trimming: 0 bases; J trimming: 4 bases; junction bases outside the gene matches: 2. Germline CDR1 is GTSNPN and CDR2 is SVGIG (reference sequence). The DNA for the CDR3 is TGTGCCTGGAGTGTAACTAGCGGGAGATACAATGAGCAGTTCTTC. This translates into CAWSVTSGRYNEQFF.

The rearrangement links TRBV28 to TRBJ2-1; 9 nucleotides line up with TRBD1. Per germline, CDR1 MDHEN and CDR2 SYDVKM. J gave up 6 bases and V 6 bases, and 18 bases lay outside the gene matches. The CDR3 loop spans 18 amino acids. Here the CDR3 reads CASRKGLRRDRVANEQFF. CDR3 coding DNA: TGTGCCAGCAGGAAAGGGTTGAGGAGGGACAGGGTGGCCAATGAGCAGTTCTTC.

The CDR3 protein is CTTIFWDSVNNEQFF. The CDR3 nucleotides are TGCACCACCATATTCTGGGACAGCGTAAACAATGAGCAGTTCTTC. V usage is TRBV29-1 and J usage is TRBJ2-1; 7 positions agree with TRBD1. The germline CDR1 and CDR2 sequences are SQVTM and ANQGSEA. This CDR3 spans 15 amino acids.

This clone was seen a single time. The chain recombines TRBV19 with TRBJ1-1; tentatively, D is TRBD1 (5 bases). This CDR3 is 14 amino acids long. Germline loops: CDR1 LNHDA, CDR2 SQIVND (reference sequence). The V end lost 7 bases, the J end lost 6 bases, and 18 bases lay between the germline ends. The CDR3 region is CASTPWGGRSEAFF. The DNA of the CDR3 is TGTGCCAGTACGCCTTGGGGGGGGAGATCTGAAGCTTTCTTT.

This chain uses TRBV11-2 with TRBJ1-2, with TRBD1 identical over 8 bases. J lost 0 bases, V lost 5 bases, and 11 bases had no gene match. CDR1 and CDR2 (germline): SGHAT, FQNNGV. This CDR3 has 17 amino acids. The CDR3 reads CASSQNYRQGTNYGYTF. The DNA of the CDR3 is TGTGCCAGCAGCCAAAACTACAGACAGGGGACTAACTATGGCTACACCTTC.

The chain joins TRBV30 to TRBJ2-7; TRBD2 matches at 9 bases. The CDR3 has 14 amino acids. Unmatched junction bases numbered 6, after V lost 0 bases and J lost 6 bases. CDR1 and CDR2 from the germline V gene are GTSNPN and SVGIG (reference sequence). CDR3 protein: CAWSVTSGPVEQYF. The CDR3 nucleotides read TGTGCCTGGAGTGTGACTAGCGGTCCGGTCGAGCAGTACTTC.